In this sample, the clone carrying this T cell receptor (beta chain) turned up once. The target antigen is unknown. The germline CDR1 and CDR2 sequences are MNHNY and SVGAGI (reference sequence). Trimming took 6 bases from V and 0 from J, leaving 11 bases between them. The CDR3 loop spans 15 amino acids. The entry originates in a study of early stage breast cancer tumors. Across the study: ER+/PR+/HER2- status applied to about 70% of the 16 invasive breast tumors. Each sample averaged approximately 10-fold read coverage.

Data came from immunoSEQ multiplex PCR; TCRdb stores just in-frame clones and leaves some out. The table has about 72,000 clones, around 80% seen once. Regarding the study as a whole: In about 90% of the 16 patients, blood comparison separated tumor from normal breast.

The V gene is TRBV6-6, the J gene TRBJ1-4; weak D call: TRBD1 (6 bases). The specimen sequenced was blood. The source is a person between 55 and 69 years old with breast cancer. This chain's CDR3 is CASSPRTATNEKLFF. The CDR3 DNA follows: TGTGCCAGCAGCCCTCGGACAGCAACTAATGAAAAACTGTTTTTT.